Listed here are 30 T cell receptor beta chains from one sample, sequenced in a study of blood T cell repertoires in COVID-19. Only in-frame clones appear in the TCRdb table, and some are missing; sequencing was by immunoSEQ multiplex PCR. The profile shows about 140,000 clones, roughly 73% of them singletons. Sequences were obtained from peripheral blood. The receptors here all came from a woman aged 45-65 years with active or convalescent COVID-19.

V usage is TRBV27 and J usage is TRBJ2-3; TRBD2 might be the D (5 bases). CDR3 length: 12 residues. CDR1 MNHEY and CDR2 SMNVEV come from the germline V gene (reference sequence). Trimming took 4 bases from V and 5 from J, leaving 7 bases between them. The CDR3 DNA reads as TGTGCCAGCAGTTGGACTGGAGATACGCAGTATTTT. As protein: CASSWTGDTQYF.

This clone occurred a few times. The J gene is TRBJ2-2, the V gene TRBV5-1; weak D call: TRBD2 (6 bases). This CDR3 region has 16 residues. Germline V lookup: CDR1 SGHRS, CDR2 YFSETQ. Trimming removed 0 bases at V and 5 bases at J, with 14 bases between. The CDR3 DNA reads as TGCGCCAGCAGCTTGGTCCAGGCGGCGGGAACCGGGGAGCTGTTTTTT. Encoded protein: CASSLVQAAGTGELFF. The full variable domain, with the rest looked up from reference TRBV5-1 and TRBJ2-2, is KAGVTQTPRYLIKTRGQQVTLSCSPISGHRSVSWYQQTPGQGLQFLFEYFSETQRNKGNFPGRFSGRQFSNSRSEMNVSTLELGDSALYLCASSLVQAAGTGELFFGEGSRLTVL.

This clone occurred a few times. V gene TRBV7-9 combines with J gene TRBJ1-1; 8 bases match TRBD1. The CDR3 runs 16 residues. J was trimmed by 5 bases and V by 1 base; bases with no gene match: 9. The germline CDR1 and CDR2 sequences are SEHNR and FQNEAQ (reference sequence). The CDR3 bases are TGTGCCAGCAGCTTAGGAGGAGGACAGGGATCAACTGAAGCTTTCTTT. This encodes CASSLGGGQGSTEAFF.

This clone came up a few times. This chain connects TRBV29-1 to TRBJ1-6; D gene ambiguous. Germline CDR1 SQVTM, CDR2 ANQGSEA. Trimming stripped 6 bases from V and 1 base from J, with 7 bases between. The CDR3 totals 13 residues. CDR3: CSVRESYNSPLHF. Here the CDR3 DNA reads TGCAGCGTCCGGGAGTCCTATAATTCACCCCTCCACTTT.

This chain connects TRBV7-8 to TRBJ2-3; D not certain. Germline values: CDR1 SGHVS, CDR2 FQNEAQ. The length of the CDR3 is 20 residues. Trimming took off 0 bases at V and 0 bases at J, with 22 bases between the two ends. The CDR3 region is CASSLAETRLPLYSTDTQYF. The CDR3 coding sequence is TGTGCCAGCAGCTTAGCTGAGACTCGCCTCCCCCTATATAGCACAGATACGCAGTATTTT.

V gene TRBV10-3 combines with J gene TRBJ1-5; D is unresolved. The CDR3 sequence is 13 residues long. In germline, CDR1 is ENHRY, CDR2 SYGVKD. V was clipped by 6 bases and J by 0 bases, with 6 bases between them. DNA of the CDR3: TGTGCCATCAGGTTTAGTAGCAATCAGCCCCAGCATTTT. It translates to CAIRFSSNQPQHF.

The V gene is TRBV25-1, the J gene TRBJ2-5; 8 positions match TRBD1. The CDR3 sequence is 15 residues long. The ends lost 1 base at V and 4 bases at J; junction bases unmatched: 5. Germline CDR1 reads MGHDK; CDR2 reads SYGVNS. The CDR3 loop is CASSELDRVRETQYF. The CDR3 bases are TGTGCCAGCAGTGAATTGGACAGGGTAAGAGAGACCCAGTACTTC. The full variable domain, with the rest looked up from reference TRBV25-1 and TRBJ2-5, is EADIYQTPRYLVIGTGKKITLECSQTMGHDKMYWYQQDPGMELHLIHYSYGVNSTEKGDLSSESTVSRIRTEHFPLTLESARPSHTSQYLCASSELDRVRETQYFGPGTRLLVL.

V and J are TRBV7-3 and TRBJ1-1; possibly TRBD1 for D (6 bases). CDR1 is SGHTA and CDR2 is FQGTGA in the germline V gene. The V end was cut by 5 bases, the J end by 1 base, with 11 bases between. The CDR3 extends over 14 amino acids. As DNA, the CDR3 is TGTGCCAGCAGCCCGCCGGGACAGAACACTGAAGCTTTCTTT. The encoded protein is CASSPPGQNTEAFF. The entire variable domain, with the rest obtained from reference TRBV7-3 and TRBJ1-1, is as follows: GAGVSQTPSNKVTEKGKYVELRCDPISGHTALYWYRQSLGQGPEFLIYFQGTGAADDSGLPNDRFFAVRPEGSVSTLKIQRTERGDSAVYLCASSPPGQNTEAFFGQGTRLTVV.

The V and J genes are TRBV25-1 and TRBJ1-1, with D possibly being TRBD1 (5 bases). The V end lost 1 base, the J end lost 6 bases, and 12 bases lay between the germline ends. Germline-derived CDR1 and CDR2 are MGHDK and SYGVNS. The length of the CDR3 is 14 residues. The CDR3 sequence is CASSELRQGAEAFF. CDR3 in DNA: TGTGCCAGCAGTGAATTAAGGCAGGGCGCTGAAGCTTTCTTT.

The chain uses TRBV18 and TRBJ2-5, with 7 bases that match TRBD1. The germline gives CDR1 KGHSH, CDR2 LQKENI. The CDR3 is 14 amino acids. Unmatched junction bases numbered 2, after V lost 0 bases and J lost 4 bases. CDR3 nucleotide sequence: TGTGCCAGCTCACCACCAGGGGGCGGAGAGACCCAGTACTTC. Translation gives CASSPPGGGETQYF.

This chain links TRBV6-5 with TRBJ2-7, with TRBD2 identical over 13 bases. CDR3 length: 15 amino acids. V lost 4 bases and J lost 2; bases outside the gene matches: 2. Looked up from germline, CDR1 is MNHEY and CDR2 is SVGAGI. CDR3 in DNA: TGTGCCAGCAGTTCCGGACTAGCGGGAGCCTACGAGCAGTACTTC. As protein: CASSSGLAGAYEQYF.

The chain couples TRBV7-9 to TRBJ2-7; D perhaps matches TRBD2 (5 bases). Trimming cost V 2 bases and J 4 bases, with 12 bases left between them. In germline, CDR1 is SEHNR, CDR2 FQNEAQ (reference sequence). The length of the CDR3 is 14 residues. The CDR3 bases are TGTGCCAGCAGCTTATCAACCGGGGTGTACGAGCAGTACTTC. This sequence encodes CASSLSTGVYEQYF.

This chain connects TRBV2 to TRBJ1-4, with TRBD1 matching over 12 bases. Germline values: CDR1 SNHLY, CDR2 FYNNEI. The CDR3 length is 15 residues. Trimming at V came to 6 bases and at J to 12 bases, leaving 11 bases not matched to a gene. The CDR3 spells CASRPGTGGHSELFF. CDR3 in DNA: TGTGCCAGCAGACCCGGGACAGGGGGCCACTCGGAACTGTTTTTT.

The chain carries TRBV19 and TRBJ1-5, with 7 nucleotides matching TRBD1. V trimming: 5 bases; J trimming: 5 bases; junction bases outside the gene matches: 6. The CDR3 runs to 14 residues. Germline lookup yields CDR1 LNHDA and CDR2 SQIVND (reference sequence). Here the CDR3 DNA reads TGTGCCAGTAGTTGGGGCAGGGGGGATCAGCCCCAGCATTTT. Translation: CASSWGRGDQPQHF.

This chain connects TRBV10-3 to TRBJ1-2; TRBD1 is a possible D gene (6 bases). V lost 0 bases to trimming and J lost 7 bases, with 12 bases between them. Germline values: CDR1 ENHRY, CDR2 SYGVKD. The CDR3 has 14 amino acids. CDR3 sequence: CAISESDDRSGYTF. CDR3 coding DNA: TGTGCCATCAGTGAGTCAGACGACAGGAGTGGCTACACCTTC.

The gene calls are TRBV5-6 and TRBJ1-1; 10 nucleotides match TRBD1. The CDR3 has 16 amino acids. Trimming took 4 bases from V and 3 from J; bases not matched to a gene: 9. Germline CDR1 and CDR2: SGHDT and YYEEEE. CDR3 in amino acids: CASSKWTGGRDTEAFF. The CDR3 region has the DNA TGTGCCAGCAGCAAATGGACAGGGGGAAGGGACACTGAAGCTTTCTTT.

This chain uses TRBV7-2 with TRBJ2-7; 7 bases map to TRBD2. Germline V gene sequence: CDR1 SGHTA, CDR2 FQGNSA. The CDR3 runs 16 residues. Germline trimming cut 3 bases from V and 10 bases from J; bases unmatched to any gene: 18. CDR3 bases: TGTGCCAGCAGCTTTGGCCTGGAGCGGCTAGCGGACCGCCAGTACTTC. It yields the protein CASSFGLERLADRQYF.

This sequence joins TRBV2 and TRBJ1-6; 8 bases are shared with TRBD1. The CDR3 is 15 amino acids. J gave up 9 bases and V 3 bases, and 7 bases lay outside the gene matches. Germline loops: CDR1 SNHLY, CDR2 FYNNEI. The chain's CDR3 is CASSERQGAGSPLHF. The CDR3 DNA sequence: TGTGCCAGCAGTGAGCGCCAGGGGGCTGGTTCACCCCTCCACTTT.

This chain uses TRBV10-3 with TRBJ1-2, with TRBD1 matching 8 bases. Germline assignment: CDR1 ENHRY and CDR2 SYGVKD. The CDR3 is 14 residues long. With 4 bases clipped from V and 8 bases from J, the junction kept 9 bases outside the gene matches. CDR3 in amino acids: CAISGGQGSLGYTF. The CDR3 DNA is TGTGCCATCAGTGGAGGACAGGGCTCATTGGGCTACACCTTC.

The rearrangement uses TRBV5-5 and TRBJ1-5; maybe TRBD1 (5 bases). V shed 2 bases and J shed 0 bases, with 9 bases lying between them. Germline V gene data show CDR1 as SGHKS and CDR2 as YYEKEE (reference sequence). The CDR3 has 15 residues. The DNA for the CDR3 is TGTGCCAGCAGCTTTGGGGCGGATAGCAATCAGCCCCAGCATTTT. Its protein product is CASSFGADSNQPQHF.

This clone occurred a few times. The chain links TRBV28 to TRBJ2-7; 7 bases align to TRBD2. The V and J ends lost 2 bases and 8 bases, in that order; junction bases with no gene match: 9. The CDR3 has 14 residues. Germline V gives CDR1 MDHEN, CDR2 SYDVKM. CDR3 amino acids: CASSLGDYLIQQYF. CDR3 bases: TGTGCCAGCAGTTTAGGGGACTACTTAATACAGCAGTACTTC.

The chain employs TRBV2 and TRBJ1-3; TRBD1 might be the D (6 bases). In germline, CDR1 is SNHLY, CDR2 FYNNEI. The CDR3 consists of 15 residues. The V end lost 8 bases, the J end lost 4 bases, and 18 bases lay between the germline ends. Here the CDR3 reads CASLRGLLRGNTIYF. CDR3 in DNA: TGTGCCAGCCTCAGGGGCCTCTTAAGGGGAAACACCATATATTTT.

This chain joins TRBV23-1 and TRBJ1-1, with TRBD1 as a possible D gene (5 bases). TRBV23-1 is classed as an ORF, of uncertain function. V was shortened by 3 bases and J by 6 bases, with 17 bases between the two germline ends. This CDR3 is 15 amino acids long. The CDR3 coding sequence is TGCGCCAGCAGTCACCCGGGGGTATTGCGTCCTGAAGCTTTCTTT. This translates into CASSHPGVLRPEAFF.

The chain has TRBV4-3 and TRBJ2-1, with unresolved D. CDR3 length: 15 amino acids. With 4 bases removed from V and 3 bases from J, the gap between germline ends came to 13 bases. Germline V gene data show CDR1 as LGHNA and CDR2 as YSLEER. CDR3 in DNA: TGCGCCAGCAGCCCTAGACCGGAAGACTACAATGAGCAGTTCTTC. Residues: CASSPRPEDYNEQFF.

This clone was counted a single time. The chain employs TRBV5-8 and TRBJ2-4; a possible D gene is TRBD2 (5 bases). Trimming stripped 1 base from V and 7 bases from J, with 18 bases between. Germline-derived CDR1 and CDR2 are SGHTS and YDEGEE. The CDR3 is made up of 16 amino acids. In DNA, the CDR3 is TGTGCCAGCAGCTTGATGAGGGTAGCGCGGGTGAACATTCAGTACTTC. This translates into CASSLMRVARVNIQYF. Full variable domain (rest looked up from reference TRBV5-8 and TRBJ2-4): EAGVTQSPTHLIKTRGQQATLRCSPISGHTSVYWYQQALGLGLQFLLWYDEGEERNRGNFPPRFSGRQFPNYSSELNVNALELEDSALYLCASSLMRVARVNIQYFGAGTRLSVL.

In nucleotides, the CDR3 is TGTGCCAGCAGCTTATTTCGTACAGATACGCAGTATTTT. Amino acid sequence: CASSLFRTDTQYF. The chain links TRBV7-3 to TRBJ2-3; D unclear. The CDR3 sequence is 13 residues long. Germline loops: CDR1 SGHTA, CDR2 FQGTGA. V was clipped by 2 bases and J by 3 bases, with 6 bases between them.

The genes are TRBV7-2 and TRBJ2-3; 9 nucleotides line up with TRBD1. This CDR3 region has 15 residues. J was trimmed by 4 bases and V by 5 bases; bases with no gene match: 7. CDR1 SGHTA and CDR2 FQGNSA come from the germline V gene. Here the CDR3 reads CASSARDRVADTQYF. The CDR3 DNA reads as TGTGCCAGCAGCGCCCGGGACAGGGTAGCAGATACGCAGTATTTT.

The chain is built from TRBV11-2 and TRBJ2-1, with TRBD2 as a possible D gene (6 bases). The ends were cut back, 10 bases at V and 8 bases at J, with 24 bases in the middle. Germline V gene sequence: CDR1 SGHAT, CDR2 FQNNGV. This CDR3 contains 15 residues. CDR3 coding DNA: TGTGCCACCACTCGCGGCGGGGTGGGCAGCGATGAGCAGTTCTTC. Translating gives CATTRGGVGSDEQFF.

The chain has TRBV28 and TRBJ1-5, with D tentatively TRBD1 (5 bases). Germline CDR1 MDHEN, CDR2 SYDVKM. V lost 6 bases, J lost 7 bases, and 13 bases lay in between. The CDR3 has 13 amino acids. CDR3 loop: CASRGLQAQPQHF. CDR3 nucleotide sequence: TGTGCCAGCAGGGGACTCCAAGCGCAGCCCCAGCATTTT.

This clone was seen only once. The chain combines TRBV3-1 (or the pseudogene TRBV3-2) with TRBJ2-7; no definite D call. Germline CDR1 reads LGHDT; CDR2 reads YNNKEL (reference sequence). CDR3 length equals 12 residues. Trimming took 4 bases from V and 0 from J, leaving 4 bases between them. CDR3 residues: CASSLSSYEQYF. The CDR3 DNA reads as TGTGCCAGCAGCCTTAGCTCCTACGAGCAGTACTTC.